This T cell receptor beta chain was captured by sequencing in a study of blood T cell repertoires in COVID-19. Study at large: PBMCs, B-cell-depleted T cells, or T cells were the source of the cDNA or gDNA that made up the material.

As originally analysed: Reference gene primer amplification in the assay estimated nucleated cell counts. TCRdb's table, derived via immunoSEQ multiplex PCR, lists solely in-frame clones and lacks some. The DNA was the basis for D and trimming; V, J and clone size are from that table. The sample has about 95,000 clones; about four fifths are singletons. Enrolment of Seattle patients took place during active infection, and they were followed longitudinally. V dropped 6 bases and J dropped 4 bases, with 12 bases sitting between them. Germline V gene sequence: CDR1 LNHDA, CDR2 SQIVND (reference sequence). The CDR3 extends over 14 amino acids.

The sample was peripheral blood. The chain has TRBV19 and TRBJ2-2; D possibly corresponds to TRBD1 (5 bases). This TCR was sampled from an elderly man with COVID-19, enrolled during active disease. The CDR3 loop is CASSGHATTGELFF. Written as DNA, the CDR3 is TGTGCCAGTAGCGGACACGCAACCACCGGGGAGCTGTTTTTT.